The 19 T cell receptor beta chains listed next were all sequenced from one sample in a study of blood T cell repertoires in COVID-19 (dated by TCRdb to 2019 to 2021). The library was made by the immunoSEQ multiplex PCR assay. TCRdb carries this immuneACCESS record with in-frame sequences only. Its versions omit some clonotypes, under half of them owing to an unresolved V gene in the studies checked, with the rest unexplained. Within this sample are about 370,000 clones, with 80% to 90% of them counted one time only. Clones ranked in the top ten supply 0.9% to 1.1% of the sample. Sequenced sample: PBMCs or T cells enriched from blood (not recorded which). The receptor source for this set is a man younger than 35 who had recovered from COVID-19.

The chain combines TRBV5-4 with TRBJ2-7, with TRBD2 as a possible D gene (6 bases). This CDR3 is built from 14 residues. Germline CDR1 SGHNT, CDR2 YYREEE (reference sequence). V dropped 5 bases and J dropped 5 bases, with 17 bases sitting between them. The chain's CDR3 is CASRRGGVGNEQYF. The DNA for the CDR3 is TGTGCCAGCAGACGGGGCGGGGTAGGGAACGAGCAGTACTTC.

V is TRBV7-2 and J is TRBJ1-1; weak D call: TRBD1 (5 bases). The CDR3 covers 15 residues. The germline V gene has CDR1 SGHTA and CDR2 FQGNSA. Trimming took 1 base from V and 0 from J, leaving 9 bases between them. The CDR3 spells CASSLGGSVNTEAFF. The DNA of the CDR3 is TGTGCCAGCAGCTTAGGGGGCAGTGTGAACACTGAAGCTTTCTTT.

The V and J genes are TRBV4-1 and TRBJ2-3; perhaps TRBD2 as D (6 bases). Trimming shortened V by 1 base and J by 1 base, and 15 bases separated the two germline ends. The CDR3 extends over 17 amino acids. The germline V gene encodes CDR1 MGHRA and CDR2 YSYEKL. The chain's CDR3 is CASSQVGVERGTDTQYF. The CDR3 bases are TGCGCCAGCAGCCAAGTGGGCGTGGAGCGGGGCACAGATACGCAGTATTTT.

The CDR3 DNA reads TGTGCCAGTAGACTAATTGGGGGGGGGAACACTGAAGCTTTCTTT. It codes for CASRLIGGGNTEAFF. This chain joins TRBV19 and TRBJ1-1; possible D gene TRBD1, 5 bases. The CDR3 consists of 15 residues. CDR1 is LNHDA and CDR2 is SQIVND in the germline V gene (reference sequence). V was cut by 6 bases and J by 1 base, with 15 bases left in between.

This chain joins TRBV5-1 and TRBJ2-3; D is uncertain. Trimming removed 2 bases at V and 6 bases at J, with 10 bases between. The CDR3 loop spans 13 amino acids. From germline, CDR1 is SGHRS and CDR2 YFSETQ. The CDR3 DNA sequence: TGCGCCAGCAGCTTAAACAAACCCGATACGCAGTATTTT. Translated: CASSLNKPDTQYF.

CDR3: CASSRTGETYEQYF. CDR3 nucleotides: TGCGCCAGCAGCAGGACAGGGGAGACCTACGAGCAGTACTTC. The V gene is TRBV5-1, the J gene TRBJ2-7, with TRBD1 matching over 9 bases. The ends lost 4 bases at V and 2 bases at J; junction bases unmatched: 4. Germline V gene lookup returns CDR1 SGHRS and CDR2 YFSETQ. The CDR3 is 14 amino acids.

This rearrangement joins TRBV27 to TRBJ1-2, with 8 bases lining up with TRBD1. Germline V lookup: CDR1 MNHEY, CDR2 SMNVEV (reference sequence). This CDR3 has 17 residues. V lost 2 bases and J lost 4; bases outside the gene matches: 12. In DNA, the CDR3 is TGTGCCAGCAGTTTACTGGGGGGGGGACAGGCCTCCTATGGCTACACCTTC. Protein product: CASSLLGGGQASYGYTF.

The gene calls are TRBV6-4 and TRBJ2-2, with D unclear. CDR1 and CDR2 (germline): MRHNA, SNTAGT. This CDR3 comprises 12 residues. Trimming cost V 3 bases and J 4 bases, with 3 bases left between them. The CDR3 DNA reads TGTGCCAGCAGTGATATCACCGGGGAGCTGTTTTTT. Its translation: CASSDITGELFF.

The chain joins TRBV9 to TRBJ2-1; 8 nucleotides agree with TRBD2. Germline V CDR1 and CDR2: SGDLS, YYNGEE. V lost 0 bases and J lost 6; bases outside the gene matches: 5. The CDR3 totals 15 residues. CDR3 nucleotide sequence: TGTGCCAGCAGCGTAGTAAGCGGGAGTACCAATGAGCAGTTCTTC. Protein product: CASSVVSGSTNEQFF.

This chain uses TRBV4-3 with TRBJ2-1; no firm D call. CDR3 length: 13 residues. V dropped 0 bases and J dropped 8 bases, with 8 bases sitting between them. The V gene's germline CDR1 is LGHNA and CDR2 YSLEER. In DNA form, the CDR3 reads TGCGCCAGCAGCCAAGAGCCCCGGGATGAGCAGTTCTTC. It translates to CASSQEPRDEQFF.

The CDR3 DNA is TGCGCCAGCAGGCAGACTAGCGGGAGTTACGAGCAGTACTTC. This translates into CASRQTSGSYEQYF. The chain is built from TRBV4-1 and TRBJ2-7; TRBD2 aligns across 12 bases. J was trimmed by 4 bases and V by 6 bases; bases with no gene match: 4. This CDR3 has 14 amino acids. Germline V gene lookup returns CDR1 MGHRA and CDR2 YSYEKL.

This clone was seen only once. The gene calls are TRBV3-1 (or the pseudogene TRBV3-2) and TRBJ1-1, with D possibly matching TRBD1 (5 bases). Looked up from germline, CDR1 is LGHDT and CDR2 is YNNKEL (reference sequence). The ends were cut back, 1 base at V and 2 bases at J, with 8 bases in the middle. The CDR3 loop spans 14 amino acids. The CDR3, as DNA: TGTGCCAGCAGCCAAGTTCAGGGCAACACTGAAGCTTTCTTT. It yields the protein CASSQVQGNTEAFF.

CDR3 sequence reads: CASSVDRDRSQPQHF. The CDR3 nucleotides are TGTGCCAGCAGTGTGGACAGGGATCGTTCTCAGCCCCAGCATTTT. The V and J genes are TRBV2 and TRBJ1-5, with 8 bases identical to TRBD1. The CDR3 has 15 amino acids. Germline V CDR1 and CDR2: SNHLY, FYNNEI. V lost 4 bases to trimming and J lost 6 bases; unmatched junction nucleotides: 8. Using reference TRBV2 and TRBJ1-5 for the parts outside the CDR3, the full variable domain is EPEVTQTPSHQVTQMGQEVILRCVPISNHLYFYWYRQILGQKVEFLVSFYNNEISEKSEIFDDQFSVERPDGSNFTLKIRSTKLEDSAMYFCASSVDRDRSQPQHFGDGTRLSIL.

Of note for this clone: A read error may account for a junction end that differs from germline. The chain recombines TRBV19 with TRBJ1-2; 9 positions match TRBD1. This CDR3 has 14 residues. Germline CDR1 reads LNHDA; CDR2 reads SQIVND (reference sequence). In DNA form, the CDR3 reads TGTACCAGTAGTCCCTTGGGACAGGGAAATGGCTACACCTTC. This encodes CTSSPLGQGNGYTF.

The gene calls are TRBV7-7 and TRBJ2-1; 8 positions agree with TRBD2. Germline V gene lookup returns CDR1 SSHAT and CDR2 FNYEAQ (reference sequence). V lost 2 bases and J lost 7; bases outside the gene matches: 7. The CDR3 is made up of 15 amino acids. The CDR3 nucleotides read TGTGCCAGCAGCTTATTCGGCGGGGGGCCTAATGAGCAGTTCTTC. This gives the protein CASSLFGGGPNEQFF.

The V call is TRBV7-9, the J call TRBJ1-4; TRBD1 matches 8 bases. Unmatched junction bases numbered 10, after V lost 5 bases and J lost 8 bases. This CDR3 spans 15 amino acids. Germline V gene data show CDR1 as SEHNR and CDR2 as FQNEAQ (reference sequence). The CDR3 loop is CASSQPRQGKEKLFF. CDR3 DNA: TGTGCCAGCAGCCAGCCCAGACAGGGGAAAGAAAAACTGTTTTTT.

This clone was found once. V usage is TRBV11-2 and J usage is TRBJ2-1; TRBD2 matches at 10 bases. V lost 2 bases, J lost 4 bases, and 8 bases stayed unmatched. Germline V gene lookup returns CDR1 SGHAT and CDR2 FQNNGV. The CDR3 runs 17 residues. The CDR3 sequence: CASSLLSGRASYNEQFF. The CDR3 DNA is TGTGCCAGCAGCTTATTGAGCGGGAGGGCCAGTTACAATGAGCAGTTCTTC.

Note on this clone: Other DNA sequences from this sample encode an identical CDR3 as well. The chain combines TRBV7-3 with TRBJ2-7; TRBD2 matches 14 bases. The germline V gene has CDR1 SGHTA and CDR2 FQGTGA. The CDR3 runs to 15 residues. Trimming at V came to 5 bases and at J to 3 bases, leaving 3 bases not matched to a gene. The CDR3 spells CASSLGTSGSYEQYF. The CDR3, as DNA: TGTGCCAGCAGCCTTGGGACTAGCGGGAGCTACGAGCAGTACTTC.

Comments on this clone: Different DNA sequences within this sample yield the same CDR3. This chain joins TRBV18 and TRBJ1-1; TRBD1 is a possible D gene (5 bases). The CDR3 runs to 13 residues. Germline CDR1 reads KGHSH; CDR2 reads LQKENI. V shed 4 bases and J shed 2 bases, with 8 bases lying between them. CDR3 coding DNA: TGTGCCAGCTCACTAGGGGTCAACACTGAAGCTTTCTTT. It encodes CASSLGVNTEAFF. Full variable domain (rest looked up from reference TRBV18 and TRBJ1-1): NAGVMQNPRHLVRRRGQEARLRCSPMKGHSHVYWYRQLPEEGLKFMVYLQKENIIDESGMPKERFSAEFPKEGPSILRIQQVVRGDSAAYFCASSLGVNTEAFFGQGTRLTVV.